A selection of T cell receptor beta chains follows, all from one sample in a study of cytomegalovirus exposure and HLA in healthy donors. Sequencing was performed with immunoSEQ multiplex PCR; in TCRdb, only in-frame clones are kept and a portion is missing. This table holds just over 150,000 clones, 70% to 90% found once. The sequenced sample consisted of PBMCs. These receptors came from a woman younger than 35 in good health and CMV-seronegative. The conserved cysteine and the conserved F or W are not part of the CDR3 here. The order of the fields is J gene, clone size, V gene, CDR3 protein. For some rows the clone size is stated as once, few or many, or as a class when expanded; others skip it.

TRBJ2-5 once TRBV4-3 ASSQSRTSGETQY
TRBJ2-6 . TRBV15 ATSRSQGSGANVLT
TRBJ2-7 once TRBV19 ASSDGRGAKPAYEQY
TRBJ1-6 . TRBV11-2 ASSLDRVRPHSPLH
TRBJ2-1 . TRBV18 ASSPAGTSGHNEQF
TRBJ1-2 . TRBV25-1 ASSEYRGNGYT
TRBJ1-2 once TRBV10-3 AISESRQGEGYT
TRBJ1-5 once TRBV6-6 ASSQGGGYSNQPQH
TRBJ1-2 . TRBV14 ASSHPPRGRGYT
TRBJ2-2 . TRBV7-2 ASSLVGGTGELF
TRBJ2-1 . TRBV29-1 STSGRSEQF
TRBJ2-5 . TRBV4-3 ASSQGPSLAGANQETQY
TRBJ2-3 . TRBV30 AWSGVSSDTQY
TRBJ2-5 . TRBV28 ASRDRTGGQETQY
TRBJ2-5 . TRBV29-1 SVVGLAAGETQY
TRBJ1-4 once TRBV28 ASSTPPGQGAWGEKLF
TRBJ1-2 . TRBV29-1 SVGDKGGNYGYT
TRBJ1-5 . TRBV27 ASSFRANQPQH
TRBJ2-1 . TRBV9 ASSPPYYNEQF
TRBJ1-5 . TRBV19 ASSIQGGQPQH
. once TRBV19 ASSIRDREPEQY
TRBJ2-1 . TRBV2 ASSIGLTSGNEQF
TRBJ1-5 . TRBV6-5 ASRKSRIGNQPQH
TRBJ1-2 . TRBV5-4 ASSPRTGGGYT
TRBJ2-5 . TRBV19 ASSTGQGKETQY
TRBJ2-3 . TRBV5-1 ASSLTPNAGDTQY
TRBJ2-7 . TRBV29-1 SVALRLAGDYEQY
TRBJ2-7 . TRBV19 ASRDIAGGISYEQY
TRBJ2-5 . TRBV2 ASSLPRQGRAQETQY
TRBJ2-7 . TRBV28 ASSLGGYEQY
TRBJ1-5 . TRBV28 ASSLGDRVSQPQH
TRBJ2-1 . TRBV6-5 ASSGVPYNEQF
TRBJ1-2 . TRBV9 ASSVVVKEDYT
TRBJ2-4 . TRBV15 ATSDRGRSIQY
TRBJ1-3 . TRBV4-2 ASSSGTGAGNTIY
TRBJ2-2 few TRBV6-6 ASRGPAGELF